This T cell receptor beta chain was obtained from a study of blood T cell repertoires in COVID-19 (dated by TCRdb to 2019 to 2021). Regarding the research as a whole: Collaborator samples came from the United States, Italy and Spain and covered acute and convalescent phases of COVID-19. Subjects who had been exposed to COVID-19, were actively infected with it, or had recovered from it provided the deeply sampled blood TCRbeta repertoires that made up the dataset. Samples came from the ongoing ImmuneRACE study (first 160 participants) plus 1,254 subjects from 6 global collaborators. The repertoires were made available in a free public database intended to serve as a resource for research on the immune response to SARS-CoV-2. Where available, HLA class I and class II types were obtained from metadata supplied by the sample provider rather than from assay-based typing. The prospective study material was composed of cDNA or gDNA derived from T cells, B-cell-depleted T cells, or PBMCs. Sample metadata almost always included a de-identified subject ID, COVID-19 status, age in years and sex.

Regarding this clone: Its recognized antigen is unknown. The input lacks base qualities; no much larger clone sits a single base away.

One collaborating source in Seattle enrolled patients during active infection and followed them longitudinally through the course of disease. Collaborating institutions collected whole blood in K2EDTA tubes following their own protocols. For TCRbeta analysis, collaborator samples were shipped as frozen whole blood, as isolated PBMCs, or as DNA extracted from either sample type. For this chain, trimming is 3 bases at the V end and 3 bases at the J end, and the number of junction bases without a gene match is 6. CDR1 and CDR2, per the germline V gene, are MGHDK and SYGVNS. The CDR3 covers 15 residues, taking in both the cysteine and the phenylalanine. Only CDR3 DNA remains: 45 bases, in frame from the first base. Findings and caveats that apply to the study as a whole: Clinical and demographic metadata were provided uncurated, with the amount varying by source and participant.

The immunoSEQ Assay, a bias-controlled multiplex PCR, was used to amplify TCRbeta CDR3 regions from genomic DNA. Per the source publication's procedure: The number of nucleated cells in each sample was estimated by amplification of reference gene primers within the assay. To quantify the absolute abundance of each unique TCRbeta CDR3 rearrangement, sequence reads were collapsed and filtered. For each sample, productive Simpson clonality was calculated by taking the square root of Simpson's diversity index across productive rearrangements. TCRdb provides this immuneACCESS table in a form limited to in-frame rearrangements. Some clones are lacking; in checked studies, under half of them reflect an unresolved V gene, and why the rest are absent is not known. V and J calls and clone size come straight from that table; D and trimming were deduced from the DNA. This sample holds about 130,000 clones; roughly nine tenths were observed only once. About an eighth of the sample goes to the ten largest clones.

Sequenced sample: peripheral blood. The receptor was derived from a woman aged 65 to 85 with COVID-19, enrolled during active disease. This receptor chain uses TRBV25-1 and TRBJ2-3; 7 bases in between match TRBD1. In nucleotide form, the sequence is TGTGCCAGCAGTGATAGTGCCAGGGGGACAGATACGCAGTATTTT. Its translation reads: CASSDSARGTDTQYF.